This is a list of T cell receptor beta chains from one sample in a study of cytomegalovirus exposure and HLA in healthy donors. Assay: immunoSEQ multiplex PCR; the TCRdb copy retains only in-frame clones and omits some. The sample has around 230,000 clones; around 80% are singletons. The sequenced sample was PBMCs. These TCRs come from a boy under 18 in good health and CMV-seronegative. Both conserved end residues are part of each CDR3. Each record gives: D gene, J gene, V gene, clone size, CDR3 protein, CDR3 DNA. D genes are given only for firm matches. The listing skips clone size in some rows; elsewhere it reads once, few, many or a size class.

-,TRBJ1-2,TRBV5-6,once,CASSLTGSQNYGYTF,TGTGCCAGCAGCTTAACAGGAAGCCAAAACTATGGCTACACCTTC
-,TRBJ1-4,TRBV11-3,-,CASSLDRQGTTNEKLFF,TGTGCCAGCAGCTTAGATCGGCAGGGAACAACTAATGAAAAACTGTTTTTT
-,TRBJ1-1,TRBV10-3,-,CAISESMAGWGTEAFF,TGTGCCATCAGTGAGTCGATGGCGGGGTGGGGCACTGAAGCTTTCTTT
-,TRBJ2-1,TRBV9,-,CASSVDPSGNEQFF,TGTGCCAGCAGCGTAGACCCTAGTGGCAATGAGCAGTTCTTC
-,TRBJ2-7,TRBV4-2,-,CASSQAVEGSYEQYF,TGTGCCAGCAGCCAAGCTGTTGAGGGCTCCTACGAGCAGTACTTC
TRBD2,TRBJ2-7,TRBV4-1,-,CASSQDPASGEQYF,TGCGCCAGCAGCCAAGATCCGGCTAGCGGGGAGCAGTACTTC
TRBD1,TRBJ1-2,TRBV7-9,few,CASGQGNYGYTF,TGTGCCAGCGGACAGGGTAACTATGGCTACACCTTC
-,TRBJ2-7,TRBV30,few,CAWSVPGSEQYF,TGTGCCTGGAGTGTACCTGGGAGCGAGCAGTACTTC
TRBD1,TRBJ1-5,TRBV6-1,few,CASSADRGFNQPQHF,TGTGCCAGCAGCGCGGACAGGGGCTTCAATCAGCCCCAGCATTTT
TRBD1,TRBJ1-5,TRBV5-1,few,CASSLGGDSGQPQHF,TGCGCCAGCAGCTTGGGGGGGGACAGTGGGCAGCCCCAGCATTTT
-,TRBJ1-4,TRBV10-3,-,CAISRANEKLFF,TGTGCCATCAGCAGGGCTAATGAAAAACTGTTTTTT
TRBD1,TRBJ2-5,TRBV10-1,-,CASSRSYRQGTETQYF,TGCGCCAGCAGCCGCTCATATCGACAGGGTACGGAGACCCAGTACTTC
TRBD2,TRBJ2-2,TRBV7-6,few,CASSPPGLVDAGELFF,TGTGCCAGCAGCCCGCCCGGACTAGTCGATGCCGGGGAGCTGTTTTTT
-,TRBJ1-5,TRBV6-5,-,CASSYSRVDQPQHF,TGTGCCAGCAGTTACTCGAGGGTGGATCAGCCCCAGCATTTT
-,TRBJ1-3,TRBV13,-,CASSFQGSGNTIYF,TGTGCCAGCAGCTTCCAGGGGAGTGGAAACACCATATATTTT
-,TRBJ1-1,TRBV7-3,once,CASSLRTETEAFF,TGTGCCAGCAGCTTAAGGACAGAAACTGAAGCTTTCTTT
TRBD2,TRBJ2-7,TRBV7-8,-,CASSVPGLAGGSYEQYF,TGTGCCAGCAGCGTACCGGGACTAGCGGGAGGATCCTACGAGCAGTACTTC
-,TRBJ1-1,TRBV4-1,-,CASSPPRTGYILNTEAFF,TGCGCCAGCAGCCCCCCTCGCACAGGGTACATCCTGAACACTGAAGCTTTCTTT
-,TRBJ1-1,TRBV30,-,CAWRSRKGINTEAFF,TGTGCCTGGAGGTCCCGGAAGGGGATAAACACTGAAGCTTTCTTT
-,TRBJ1-1,TRBV27,-,CASSVQANTEAFF,TGTGCCAGCAGTGTACAGGCGAACACTGAAGCTTTCTTT
TRBD2,TRBJ2-7,TRBV19,-,CASSIVAGATNEQYF,TGTGCCAGTAGTATAGTGGCGGGAGCAACGAACGAGCAGTACTTC
TRBD1,TRBJ1-2,TRBV19,-,CASSRQWDSEYGYTF,TGTGCCAGTAGTCGGCAATGGGACAGCGAGTATGGCTACACCTTC
TRBD2,TRBJ2-5,TRBV11-2,-,CASSSTSGTFRTTQYF,TGTGCCAGCAGCTCGACTAGCGGGACATTTAGAACTACCCAGTACTTC
-,TRBJ1-1,TRBV5-1,-,CASSLAPGGSGEAFF,TGCGCCAGCAGCTTAGCGCCCGGGGGGAGTGGGGAAGCTTTCTTT
-,TRBJ2-3,TRBV7-9,once,CASSLAPRRADTQYF,TGTGCCAGCAGCTTAGCGCCGCGCCGGGCAGATACGCAGTATTTT
-,TRBJ1-2,TRBV5-5,-,CASSLVPQGTGYTF,TGTGCCAGCAGCTTGGTCCCACAGGGTACTGGCTACACCTTC
TRBD1,TRBJ1-1,TRBV6-6,-,CASSRDSRNTEAFF,TGTGCCAGCAGCCGGGACAGCAGAAACACTGAAGCTTTCTTT
-,TRBJ1-6,TRBV7-8,few,CASSFKAGSYNSPLHF,TGTGCCAGCAGCTTCAAAGCCGGGTCCTATAATTCACCCCTCCACTTT
-,TRBJ2-3,TRBV27,-,CASGYTQYF,TGTGCCAGCGGCTATACGCAGTATTTT
TRBD2,TRBJ2-1,TRBV7-8,-,CASSFRDYSKSSYNEQFF,TGTGCCAGCAGCTTCCGGGACTACTCCAAGAGCTCCTACAATGAGCAGTTCTTC
-,TRBJ2-2,TRBV5-1,few,CASSLIGELFF,TGCGCCAGCAGCTTGATAGGGGAGCTGTTTTTT
TRBD2,TRBJ2-5,TRBV6-5,-,CASGNIGLAETQYF,TGTGCCAGCGGGAACATCGGACTAGCGGAGACCCAGTACTTC
-,TRBJ1-2,TRBV29-1,-,CSVATWGPSTPNYGYTF,TGCAGCGTAGCCACATGGGGGCCCAGTACTCCAAACTATGGCTACACCTTC
-,TRBJ1-2,TRBV10-3,-,CAISLRLTGDVPRIFYGYTF,TGTGCCATCAGTCTCCGGTTGACAGGAGACGTCCCGAGGATATTCTATGGCTACACCTTC
-,TRBJ2-1,TRBV10-3,-,CAISQDSPYNEQFF,TGTGCCATCAGTCAGGACTCCCCCTACAATGAGCAGTTCTTC
-,TRBJ1-5,TRBV19,-,CASSIHGYSNQPQHF,TGTGCCAGTAGTATACACGGTTATAGCAATCAGCCCCAGCATTTT
-,TRBJ2-7,TRBV29-1,-,CSVEDRGCEQYF,TGCAGCGTTGAAGATCGGGGGTGTGAGCAGTACTTC
-,TRBJ1-1,TRBV27,-,CASSQARNTEAFF,TGTGCCAGCAGTCAGGCAAGGAACACTGAAGCTTTCTTT
-,TRBJ2-5,TRBV25-1,few,CASSEGVGSQETQYF,TGTGCCAGCAGTGAAGGGGTGGGGAGCCAAGAGACCCAGTACTTC
-,TRBJ2-1,TRBV7-6,-,CASSVEATRGRNEQFF,TGTGCCAGCAGCGTAGAAGCGACTAGGGGAAGGAATGAGCAGTTCTTC
TRBD2,TRBJ2-1,TRBV27,-,CASSFLAGFLNEQFF,TGTGCCAGCAGTTTCCTAGCGGGATTCCTTAATGAGCAGTTCTTC
-,TRBJ2-7,TRBV5-8,-,CASSSRAGSYEQYF,TGTGCCAGCAGCTCGAGGGCGGGAAGCTACGAGCAGTACTTC
TRBD1,TRBJ1-5,TRBV27,-,CASSLSWDSYSNQPQHF,TGTGCCAGCAGTTTATCGTGGGACAGTTATAGCAATCAGCCCCAGCATTTT
-,TRBJ1-6,TRBV2,-,CASSGDTYNSPLHF,TGTGCCAGCAGTGGGGACACCTATAATTCACCCCTCCACTTT
-,TRBJ1-4,TRBV7-6,-,CASSLTRGSNEKLFF,TGTGCCAGCAGCCTAACCCGGGGTTCTAATGAAAAACTGTTTTTT
TRBD2,TRBJ2-1,TRBV13,-,CASSLPPGAGGENEQFF,TGTGCCAGCAGCTTGCCCCCGGGGGCGGGGGGGGAGAATGAGCAGTTCTTC
TRBD1,TRBJ1-6,TRBV30,-,CAWHRGQNSPLHF,TGTGCCTGGCACAGGGGGCAAAATTCACCCCTCCACTTT
-,TRBJ2-1,TRBV5-4,-,CASSLVTSNEQFF,TGTGCCAGCAGCTTGGTGACTAGCAATGAGCAGTTCTTC
TRBD1,TRBJ1-2,TRBV30,-,CACQQGMNYGYTF,TGTGCCTGCCAACAGGGGATGAACTATGGCTACACCTTC
-,TRBJ2-3,TRBV2,few,CASSEVAGTQYF,TGTGCCAGCAGTGAAGTGGCAGGTACGCAGTATTTT
-,TRBJ2-3,TRBV2,-,CASSGQTFTDTQYF,TGTGCCAGCAGCGGACAGACCTTCACAGATACGCAGTATTTT
-,TRBJ1-4,TRBV11-2,once,CASSLAPKGVKSEKLFF,TGTGCCAGCAGCTTAGCACCGAAGGGGGTTAAGAGCGAAAAACTGTTTTTT
TRBD2,TRBJ2-3,TRBV2,-,CASNRGGNTDTQYF,TGTGCCAGCAACCGCGGGGGGAACACAGATACGCAGTATTTT
TRBD1,TRBJ1-3,TRBV6-1,-,CASSVMGQFSGNTIYF,TGTGCCAGCAGTGTCATGGGACAGTTTTCTGGAAACACCATATATTTT
-,TRBJ1-1,TRBV6-5,-,CASSPHQGRNTEAFF,TGTGCCAGCAGTCCACATCAGGGGAGGAACACTGAAGCTTTCTTT